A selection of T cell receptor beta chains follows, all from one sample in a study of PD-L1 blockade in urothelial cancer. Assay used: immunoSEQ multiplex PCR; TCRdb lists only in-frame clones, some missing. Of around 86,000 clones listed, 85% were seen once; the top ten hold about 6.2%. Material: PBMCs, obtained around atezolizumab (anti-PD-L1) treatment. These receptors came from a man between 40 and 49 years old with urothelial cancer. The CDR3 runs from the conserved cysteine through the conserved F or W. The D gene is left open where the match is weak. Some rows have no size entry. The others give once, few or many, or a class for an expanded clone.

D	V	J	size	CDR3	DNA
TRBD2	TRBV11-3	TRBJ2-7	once	CASSSPLGREGVYEQYF	TGTGCCAGCAGCTCCCCCCTAGGGCGGGAGGGTGTTTACGAGCAGTACTTC
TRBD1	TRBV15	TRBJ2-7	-	CATSREGQGDSYEQYF	TGTGCCACCAGCAGAGAGGGACAGGGCGATTCCTACGAGCAGTACTTC
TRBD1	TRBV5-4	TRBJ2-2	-	CASRSDRRRTGELFF	TGTGCCAGCAGATCGGACAGGCGAAGGACCGGGGAGCTGTTTTTT
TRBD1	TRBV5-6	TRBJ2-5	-	CASSLRDRGIEGTQYF	TGTGCCAGCAGCTTGAGGGACAGGGGGATTGAAGGGACCCAGTACTTC
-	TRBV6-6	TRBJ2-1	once	CASTPNRVNEQFF	TGTGCCAGCACCCCGAACAGGGTCAATGAGCAGTTCTTC
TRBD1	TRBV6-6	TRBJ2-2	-	CASSLDRDRNTGELFF	TGTGCCAGCAGCCTCGACCGGGACAGGAACACCGGGGAGCTGTTTTTT
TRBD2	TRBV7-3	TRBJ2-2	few	CASSLSSGRGTGELFF	TGTGCCAGCAGCTTGTCTAGCGGGAGGGGCACCGGGGAGCTGTTTTTT
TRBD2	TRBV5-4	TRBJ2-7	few	CASSLEGLAGVEQYF	TGTGCCAGCAGCTTGGAGGGTCTAGCGGGAGTCGAGCAGTACTTC
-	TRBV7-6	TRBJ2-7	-	CASSLELGISYEQYF	TGTGCCAGCAGCTTAGAACTAGGGATCTCCTACGAGCAGTACTTC
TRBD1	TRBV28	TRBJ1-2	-	CASSTRQGHGYTF	TGTGCCAGCAGCACTCGACAGGGACATGGCTACACCTTC
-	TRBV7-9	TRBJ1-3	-	CASSLSRSGNTIYF	TGTGCCAGCAGCTTATCACGGTCCGGAAACACCATATATTTT
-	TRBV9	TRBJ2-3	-	CASSVGGGGGDTQYF	TGTGCCAGCAGCGTAGGAGGGGGAGGGGGAGATACGCAGTATTTT
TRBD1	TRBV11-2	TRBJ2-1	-	CASSFSGTGKGDEQFF	TGTGCCAGCAGCTTTTCCGGGACAGGGAAGGGCGATGAGCAGTTCTTC
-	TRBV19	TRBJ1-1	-	CASSIDRAGMIEAFF	TGTGCCAGTAGTATAGATCGGGCAGGGATGATCGAAGCTTTCTTT
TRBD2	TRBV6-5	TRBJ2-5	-	CASSRTSEETQYF	TGTGCCAGCAGTCGGACTAGCGAGGAGACCCAGTACTTC
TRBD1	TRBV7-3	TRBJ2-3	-	CASSPQGVTDTQYF	TGTGCCAGCAGCCCACAGGGGGTGACAGATACGCAGTATTTT
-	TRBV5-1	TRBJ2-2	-	CASSRESRGLFF	TGCGCCAGCAGCCGGGAATCTCGGGGGCTGTTTTTT
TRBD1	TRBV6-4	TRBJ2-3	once	CASSAFGQGANTQYF	TGTGCCAGCAGTGCCTTCGGACAGGGGGCGAATACGCAGTATTTT
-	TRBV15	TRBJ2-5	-	CATSREIGRGETQYF	TGTGCCACCAGCAGAGAGATTGGTAGGGGGGAGACCCAGTACTTC
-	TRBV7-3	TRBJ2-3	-	CASSPGLGSTDTQYF	TGTGCCAGCAGCCCGGGACTGGGAAGCACAGATACGCAGTATTTT
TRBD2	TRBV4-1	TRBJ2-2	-	CASSPRTSGRYPYTGELFF	TGCGCCAGCAGCCCTCGGACTAGCGGGAGGTACCCCTACACCGGGGAGCTGTTTTTT
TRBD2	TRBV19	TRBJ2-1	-	CASSIGASGSSYNEQFF	TGTGCCAGTAGTATAGGGGCTAGCGGGTCCTCCTACAATGAGCAGTTCTTC
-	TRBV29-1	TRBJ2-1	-	CSAMSPGRQKSYNEQFF	TGCAGCGCCATGTCGCCAGGGCGTCAAAAATCCTACAATGAGCAGTTCTTC
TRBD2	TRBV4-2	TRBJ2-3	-	CASSPAGLGLAGEGDTQYF	TGTGCCAGCAGCCCCGCCGGGTTAGGACTAGCGGGAGAGGGGGATACGCAGTATTTT
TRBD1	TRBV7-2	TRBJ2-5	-	CASSSRQGAETQYF	TGTGCCAGCAGCAGTCGACAGGGGGCAGAGACCCAGTACTTC
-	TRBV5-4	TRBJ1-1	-	CASSLTGMNTEAFF	TGTGCCAGCAGCTTGACAGGGATGAACACTGAAGCTTTCTTT
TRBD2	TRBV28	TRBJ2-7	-	CASAPSGTYEQYF	TGTGCCAGTGCTCCTAGCGGAACCTACGAGCAGTACTTC
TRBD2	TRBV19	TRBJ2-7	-	CASSMGLAGAPYEQYF	TGTGCCAGTAGTATGGGACTAGCGGGAGCCCCCTACGAGCAGTACTTC
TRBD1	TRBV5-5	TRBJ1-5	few	CASSLEGARSNQPQHF	TGTGCCAGCAGCTTGGAGGGGGCGAGGAGCAATCAGCCCCAGCATTTT
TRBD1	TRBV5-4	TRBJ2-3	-	CASSNSQGAEDTQYF	TGTGCCAGCAGCAATTCACAGGGGGCCGAGGATACGCAGTATTTT
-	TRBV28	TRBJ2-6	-	CASSRASSGANVLTF	TGTGCCAGCAGCAGGGCGTCCTCTGGGGCCAACGTCCTGACTTTC
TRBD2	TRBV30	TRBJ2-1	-	CAWTLGVAGGVDEQFF	TGTGCCTGGACCCTGGGGGTGGCGGGAGGAGTGGATGAGCAGTTCTTC
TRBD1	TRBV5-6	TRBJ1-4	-	CASSDRDRGEKLFF	TGTGCCAGCAGCGACCGGGACAGGGGCGAAAAACTGTTTTTT
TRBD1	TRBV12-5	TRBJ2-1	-	CASGFSDRGTVLSYNEQFF	TGTGCTAGTGGTTTCTCGGACAGGGGGACAGTCCTATCCTACAATGAGCAGTTCTTC
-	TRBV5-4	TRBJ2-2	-	CASTLDPSRRDTGELFF	TGTGCCAGCACCCTTGACCCGTCCCGGCGGGACACCGGGGAGCTGTTTTTT
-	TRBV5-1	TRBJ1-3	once	CASTSPAGNTIYF	TGCGCCAGCACGAGTCCGGCTGGAAACACCATATATTTT
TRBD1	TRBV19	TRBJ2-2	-	CASSLRTGGVTGELFF	TGTGCCAGTAGTCTAAGGACAGGGGGCGTCACCGGGGAGCTGTTTTTT
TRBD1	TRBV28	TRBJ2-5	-	CASSPSQGWETQYF	TGTGCCAGCAGTCCCTCACAGGGGTGGGAGACCCAGTACTTC
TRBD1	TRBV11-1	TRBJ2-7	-	CASSLKGARAYEQYF	TGTGCCAGCAGCTTAAAGGGGGCCAGGGCCTACGAGCAGTACTTC
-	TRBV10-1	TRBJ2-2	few	CASSLYRNTGELFF	TGCGCCAGCAGTTTGTACAGGAACACCGGGGAGCTGTTTTTT
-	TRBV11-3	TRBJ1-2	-	CASSLPSNIDSKIGNYGYTF	TGTGCCAGCAGCTTACCATCTAACATAGACAGCAAGATAGGTAACTATGGCTACACCTTC
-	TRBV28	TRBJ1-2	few	CASRFLGTAPTF	TGTGCCAGCCGATTTCTGGGGACTGCCCCCACCTTC